These 20 T cell receptor beta chains originate from one sample sequenced in a study of shared clonotypes between healthy human individuals. Generated by immunoSEQ multiplex PCR, the TCRdb table keeps only in-frame clones and is missing some. The sample records millions of clones, 95% being singletons. The sequencing sample was made of naive CD4+ T cells sorted from blood. Specified subset: CD45RA+ positively selected. These receptors came from a young man in good health.

The chain recombines TRBV5-1 with TRBJ1-1, with D perhaps matching TRBD1 (5 bases). The V and J ends lost 1 base and 5 bases respectively, with 18 bases between them. Germline lookup yields CDR1 SGHRS and CDR2 YFSETQ. This CDR3 is built from 16 residues. CDR3 protein: CASSLLVSGGDTEAFF. CDR3 in DNA: TGCGCCAGCAGCTTGTTGGTTTCCGGGGGGGATACTGAAGCTTTCTTT.

The chain is built from TRBV6-1 and TRBJ1-5; D gene unclear. The CDR3 extends over 15 amino acids. V lost 0 bases and J 0 bases, leaving 6 bases between the germline ends. Germline lookup yields CDR1 MNHNS and CDR2 SASEGT. The CDR3 coding sequence is TGTGCCAGCAGTGAAGCCAGTACTAGCAATCAGCCCCAGCATTTT. It specifies CASSEASTSNQPQHF.

The chain employs TRBV4-3 and TRBJ1-2; the match to TRBD1 covers 8 bases. The CDR3 consists of 15 residues. Germline V gene data show CDR1 as LGHNA and CDR2 as YSLEER. The trim removed 0 bases at V and 3 bases at J, leaving 3 bases unmatched. The CDR3 region has the DNA TGCGCCAGCAGCCAAGATCAGGGGGCGGACTATGGCTACACCTTC. Translated: CASSQDQGADYGYTF.

This rearrangement joins TRBV18 to TRBJ1-1; D might be TRBD1 (6 bases). The V end was cut by 3 bases, the J end by 7 bases, with 12 bases between. Germline V gene lookup returns CDR1 KGHSH and CDR2 LQKENI. The CDR3 consists of 13 residues. The CDR3 coding sequence is TGTGCCAGCTCACCGCAGGGGAAGGTTGAAGCTTTCTTT. This sequence encodes CASSPQGKVEAFF.

This chain links TRBV10-3 with TRBJ2-7; TRBD1 is a possible D gene (6 bases). Per the germline V gene, CDR1 is ENHRY and CDR2 is SYGVKD. The CDR3 is 14 amino acids. The ends were cut back, 4 bases at V and 4 bases at J, with 14 bases in the middle. The CDR3 sequence: CAISVTGNNYEQYF. In nucleotides, the CDR3 is TGTGCCATCAGTGTTACAGGGAACAATTACGAGCAGTACTTC.

V and J are TRBV6-5 and TRBJ1-4; 8 bases agree with TRBD1. Germline V gene data show CDR1 as MNHEY and CDR2 as SVGAGI. V was pared by 6 bases and J by 4 bases, with 7 bases of the junction left unmatched. The CDR3 spans 15 residues. The CDR3 loop is CASSTRGQGNEKLFF. The CDR3 nucleotides are TGTGCCAGCAGCACCAGGGGGCAGGGTAATGAAAAACTGTTTTTT.

The chain couples TRBV5-6 to TRBJ2-5; 7 nucleotides agree with TRBD1. The V gene's germline CDR1 is SGHDT and CDR2 YYEEEE. The V gene end was trimmed by 0 bases and the J gene end by 1 base; junction bases not matched to a gene: 3. CDR3 length: 15 amino acids. The CDR3 DNA is TGTGCCAGCAGCTTGGGACAGGGATCCCAAGAGACCCAGTACTTC. Translation: CASSLGQGSQETQYF.

The gene calls are TRBV5-1 and TRBJ1-2; the match to TRBD1 covers 8 bases. This CDR3 spans 15 amino acids. Germline V CDR1 and CDR2: SGHRS, YFSETQ. V was clipped by 4 bases and J by 3 bases; unmatched bases: 8. The CDR3: CASSETGVLDYGYTF. The CDR3 bases are TGCGCCAGCAGCGAGACAGGGGTTCTAGACTATGGCTACACCTTC.

The chain combines TRBV30 with TRBJ2-7; D is unresolved. Germline V gene sequence: CDR1 GTSNPN, CDR2 SVGIG (reference sequence). Trimming took off 2 bases at V and 4 bases at J, with 6 bases between the two ends. The CDR3 covers 11 residues. The CDR3 coding sequence is TGTGCCTGGAGTCAACTTTACGAGCAGTACTTC. This translates into CAWSQLYEQYF. The variable domain in full, with the rest retrieved from reference TRBV30 and TRBJ2-7, is SQTIHQWPATLVQPVGSPLSLECTVEGTSNPNLYWYRQAAGRGLQLLFYSVGIGQISSEVPQNLSASRPQDRQFILSSKKLLLSDSGFYLCAWSQLYEQYFGPGTRLTVT.

In its sample, this clone was seen many times. Other DNA sequences from this sample encode an identical CDR3 as well. The chain's CDR3 is CASSPDGGSYEQYF. CDR3 DNA sequence: TGTGCCAGCTCACCGGACGGTGGATCCTACGAGCAGTACTTC. This rearrangement joins TRBV18 to TRBJ2-7; D unresolved. This CDR3 region has 14 residues. V lost 3 bases and J 1 base, leaving 10 bases between the germline ends. Germline assignment: CDR1 KGHSH and CDR2 LQKENI.

The chain uses TRBV28 and TRBJ2-4; D is ambiguous. The CDR3 runs to 15 residues. Trimming cost V 4 bases and J 0 bases, with 10 bases left between them. Looked up from germline, CDR1 is MDHEN and CDR2 is SYDVKM. The CDR3: CASSSAGKAKNIQYF. The CDR3, as DNA: TGTGCCAGCAGTTCCGCAGGAAAAGCCAAAAACATTCAGTACTTC.

The chain uses TRBV30 and TRBJ2-1; D tentatively reads TRBD1 or TRBD2 (5 bases each). The V end lost 1 base, the J end lost 7 bases, and 11 bases lay between the germline ends. CDR1 is GTSNPN, CDR2 SVGIG, per germline (reference sequence). The CDR3 runs to 13 residues. Here the CDR3 DNA reads TGTGCCTGGAGTGACGGGGCCACTAATGAGCAGTTCTTC. This translates into CAWSDGATNEQFF. Filled out from reference TRBV30 and TRBJ2-1, the complete variable domain reads SQTIHQWPATLVQPVGSPLSLECTVEGTSNPNLYWYRQAAGRGLQLLFYSVGIGQISSEVPQNLSASRPQDRQFILSSKKLLLSDSGFYLCAWSDGATNEQFFGPGTRLTVL.

As concerns this clone: The sample holds other DNA sequences that translate to the same CDR3. V and J are TRBV30 and TRBJ1-1; D is undetermined. The CDR3 is 13 residues long. The ends were cut back, 1 base at V and 0 bases at J, with 6 bases in the middle. CDR1 and CDR2 (germline): GTSNPN, SVGIG (reference sequence). The CDR3 region is CAWSAGVNTEAFF. CDR3 sequence (DNA): TGTGCCTGGAGTGCAGGAGTGAACACTGAAGCTTTCTTT.

The chain links TRBV6-4 to TRBJ2-3; D not resolved. The CDR3 loop spans 15 amino acids. The ends were cut back, 0 bases at V and 0 bases at J, with 7 bases in the middle. Germline V gene lookup returns CDR1 MRHNA and CDR2 SNTAGT. DNA for the CDR3: TGTGCCAGCAGTGACTCGATCACTAGCACAGATACGCAGTATTTT. Translated: CASSDSITSTDTQYF.

The chain uses TRBV5-4 and TRBJ1-2; D might be TRBD1 (5 bases). This CDR3 region has 13 residues. V was shortened by 1 base and J by 4 bases, with 8 bases between the two germline ends. In germline, CDR1 is SGHNT, CDR2 YYREEE (reference sequence). The CDR3, as DNA: TGTGCCAGCAGCTTGCCGGGGGGCTATGGCTACACCTTC. Its translation: CASSLPGGYGYTF. The full variable domain, rest sourced from reference TRBV5-4 and TRBJ1-2, is ETGVTQSPTHLIKTRGQQVTLRCSSQSGHNTVSWYQQALGQGPQFIFQYYREEENGRGNFPPRFSGLQFPNYSSELNVNALELDDSALYLCASSLPGGYGYTFGSGTRLTVV.

The chain carries TRBV5-1 and TRBJ1-4; no clear D gene. Per germline, CDR1 SGHRS and CDR2 YFSETQ. The V end was cut by 0 bases, the J end by 8 bases, with 14 bases between. This CDR3 has 15 residues. Here the CDR3 DNA reads TGCGCCAGCAGCTTGGTGGCGACCGGAGGGGAAAAACTGTTTTTT. Encoded protein: CASSLVATGGEKLFF.

The gene calls are TRBV5-4 and TRBJ2-5; no reliable D call. Trimming cost V 4 bases and J 5 bases, with 15 bases left between them. This CDR3 region has 14 residues. The germline V gene encodes CDR1 SGHNT and CDR2 YYREEE (reference sequence). The DNA of the CDR3 is TGTGCCAGCAGCGAAACGGTGGATGGTGAGACCCAGTACTTC. Protein sequence: CASSETVDGETQYF. Combining the CDR3 with reference TRBV5-4 and TRBJ2-5 gives the whole variable domain ETGVTQSPTHLIKTRGQQVTLRCSSQSGHNTVSWYQQALGQGPQFIFQYYREEENGRGNFPPRFSGLQFPNYSSELNVNALELDDSALYLCASSETVDGETQYFGPGTRLLVL.

The J gene is TRBJ2-2, the V gene TRBV2, with 7 bases aligning to TRBD1. CDR1 SNHLY and CDR2 FYNNEI come from the germline V gene. The CDR3 has 14 residues. V was pared by 6 bases and J by 5 bases, with 6 bases of the junction left unmatched. The CDR3: CASRGTVATGELFF. CDR3 DNA: TGTGCCAGCAGGGGGACAGTCGCTACCGGGGAGCTGTTTTTT. Drawing the rest from reference TRBV2 and TRBJ2-2, the complete variable domain is EPEVTQTPSHQVTQMGQEVILRCVPISNHLYFYWYRQILGQKVEFLVSFYNNEISEKSEIFDDQFSVERPDGSNFTLKIRSTKLEDSAMYFCASRGTVATGELFFGEGSRLTVL.

The gene calls are TRBV6-5 and TRBJ1-6; 7 bases are a match to TRBD1. Germline V gives CDR1 MNHEY, CDR2 SVGAGI. The junction had 8 bases not matched to a gene; V was cut back by 2 bases and J by 10 bases. The CDR3 spans 15 residues. Here the CDR3 reads CASSYLRGAGSPLHF. The CDR3, as DNA: TGTGCCAGCAGTTACCTCAGGGGGGCAGGGTCACCCCTCCACTTT.

The gene calls are TRBV25-1 and TRBJ2-7, with D possibly matching TRBD2 (6 bases). There are 13 residues in the CDR3. Germline V gene data show CDR1 as MGHDK and CDR2 as SYGVNS. Trimming removed 7 bases from V and 3 bases from J, with 13 bases in between. CDR3 sequence: CASTRGISYEQYF. In DNA, the CDR3 is TGTGCCAGCACCCGCGGGATCAGCTACGAGCAGTACTTC.